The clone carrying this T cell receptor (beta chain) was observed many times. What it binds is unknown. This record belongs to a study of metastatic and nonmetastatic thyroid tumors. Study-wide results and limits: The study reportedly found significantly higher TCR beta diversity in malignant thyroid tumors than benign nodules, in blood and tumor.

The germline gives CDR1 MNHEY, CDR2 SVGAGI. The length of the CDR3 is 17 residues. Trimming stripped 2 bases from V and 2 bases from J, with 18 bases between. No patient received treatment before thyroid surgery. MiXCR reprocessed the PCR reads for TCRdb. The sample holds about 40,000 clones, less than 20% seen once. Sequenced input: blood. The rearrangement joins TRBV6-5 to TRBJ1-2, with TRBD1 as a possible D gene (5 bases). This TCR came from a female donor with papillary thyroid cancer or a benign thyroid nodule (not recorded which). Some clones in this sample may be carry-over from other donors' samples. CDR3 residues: CASSYRTRGRENYGYTF. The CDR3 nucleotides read TGTGCCAGCAGTTACCGTACGAGGGGCAGGGAGAACTATGGCTACACCTTC.